This T cell receptor beta chain appears in the sequencing data of a study of T cell responses to AZD1222 COVID-19 vaccine. Points from the study as a whole: Possibly, clonal diversity was underestimated; donors were largely white British and included more females. Following two doses of AZD1222, Spike-specific TCR breadth and depth rose.

This clone came up once. The antigen is undetermined. The analysis combined second doses at about 4 or about 12 weeks. CDR1 GTSNPN and CDR2 SVGIG come from the germline V gene (reference sequence). V lost 3 bases, J lost 4 bases, and 15 bases lay in between. CDR3 length equals 14 residues. Method: immunoSEQ multiplex PCR; TCRdb's copy keeps in-frame clones and lacks some. Of more than 65,000 clones listed, 80% to 90% are singletons. The sequence was collected from an adult who received the AZD1222 COVID-19 vaccine. The rearrangement joins TRBV30 to TRBJ1-2, with a tentative D call TRBD1 (5 bases). Sample: peripheral blood, taken 28 days after the second AZD1222 dose. CDR3: CAWRTPPGTYGYTF. CDR3 DNA: TGTGCCTGGAGAACCCCACCAGGGACCTATGGCTACACCTTC.